This T cell receptor beta chain is from a study of identical twins. Losses at the gene ends were 4 bases for V and 4 bases for J; bases not matched to a gene: 4. Looked up from germline, CDR1 is SQVTM and CDR2 is ANQGSEA. This CDR3 comprises 12 residues. This clonotype was picked up many times. MiXCR was run by TCRdb on the 5' RACE reads, yielding one entry per CDR3 protein. Among about 220,000 distinct CDR3 sequences, around 6.9% were seen once, and the ten largest hold less than 2%. These data were also filed under a second study, of yellow fever vaccine responses in identical twins.

The sequence derives from a young woman in good health. What was sequenced was memory (CD45RO+) T cells sorted from blood. This chain uses TRBV29-1 with TRBJ2-7, with TRBD1 matching over 7 bases. The CDR3 nucleotides are TGCAGCGTTGGTGACAGGGCGTACGAGCAGTACTTC. Encoded protein: CSVGDRAYEQYF.